What follows are 28 T cell receptor beta chains derived from one specimen sequenced in a study of blood T cells in healthy people across ages. A sample-barcoded 5' primer and a J-beta primer mix were used in a second PCR of roughly 7 to 11 cycles. TCRdb ran MiXCR on the 5' RACE reads and lists one entry per CDR3 protein. The sample yields approximately 400,000 distinct CDR3 sequences, 45% to 60% seen once. Sequences were obtained from blood. The receptors were sampled from a man in his fifties or sixties in good health.

This chain connects TRBV5-5 to TRBJ1-2; TRBD1 aligns across 7 bases. The V gene's germline CDR1 is SGHKS and CDR2 YYEKEE (reference sequence). J was trimmed by 0 bases and V by 3 bases; bases with no gene match: 5. The CDR3 is 15 amino acids. The CDR3 DNA follows: TGTGCCAGCAGCTCGAGGACAGGAACTAACTATGGCTACACCTTC. Its translation is CASSSRTGTNYGYTF.

The chain couples TRBV7-2 to TRBJ2-7, with D maybe TRBD1 (6 bases). CDR1 and CDR2 from the germline V gene are SGHTA and FQGNSA. Trimming left V 5 bases short and J 2 bases short, with 16 bases between. This CDR3 is 15 amino acids long. Here the CDR3 DNA reads TGTGCCAGCAGCCAGATCCGACAGGAGCCCTACGAGCAGTACTTC. Translating it yields CASSQIRQEPYEQYF.

Points on this clonotype: An end of the junction differs from the germline gene, which may be a read error. This chain connects TRBV6-6 to TRBJ2-4; TRBD2 is a possible D gene (5 bases). The CDR3 consists of 12 residues. The V gene's germline CDR1 is MNHNY and CDR2 SVGAGI (reference sequence). CDR3: CAGSGIRDIQYF. CDR3 sequence (DNA): TGTGCCGGCAGCGGTATAAGGGACATTCAGTACTTC.

The chain is built from TRBV20-1 and TRBJ2-3; the D is unclear. The germline V and J ends were trimmed by 3 bases and 2 bases, with 9 bases remaining between them. The CDR3 sequence is 13 residues long. CDR1 and CDR2 (germline): DFQATT, SNEGSKA (reference sequence). The CDR3 nucleotides read TGCAGTGCTAGGGCGACCCACACAGATACGCAGTATTTT. The encoded protein is CSARATHTDTQYF.

This clonotype was picked up a small number of times. This chain uses TRBV20-1 with TRBJ1-2, with unresolved D. V was cut by 1 base and J by 8 bases, with 8 bases left in between. CDR3 length: 11 residues. CDR1 and CDR2 (germline): DFQATT, SNEGSKA (reference sequence). CDR3 coding DNA: TGCAGTGCTAGAGGAGGCCTCGGCTACACCTTC. Translation gives CSARGGLGYTF.

The genes are TRBV5-1 and TRBJ2-4; 7 bases are shared with TRBD1. J gave up 9 bases and V 0 bases, and 12 bases lay outside the gene matches. The CDR3 is made up of 16 amino acids. Germline V gene sequence: CDR1 SGHRS, CDR2 YFSETQ. CDR3 sequence: CASSLAMGQGDIIQYF. In DNA form, the CDR3 reads TGCGCCAGCAGCTTGGCCATGGGTCAGGGGGACATCATTCAGTACTTC.

The chain has TRBV29-1 and TRBJ2-1, with D possibly TRBD2 on 6 matching bases. The J call may be mistaken, given a closer DNA end match to TRBJ2-7. The CDR3 is made up of 17 amino acids. Germline V gene data show CDR1 as SQVTM and CDR2 as ANQGSEA. The CDR3 region is CSVEITREATAHNEQYF. In DNA, the CDR3 is TGCAGCGTTGAAATTACTAGGGAGGCTACGGCACACAATGAGCAGTACTTC.

This clonotype was seen a few times. The V call is TRBV29-1, the J call TRBJ2-7, with unresolved D. Deletions cut 3 bases from V and 3 bases from J, with 12 bases between. CDR3 length: 13 amino acids. Germline V gives CDR1 SQVTM, CDR2 ANQGSEA. The CDR3 bases are TGCAGCGTTGAGAGGCCTCCGGGCTACGAGCAGTACTTC. Translated, it gives CSVERPPGYEQYF.

This rearrangement joins TRBV3-1 to TRBJ2-5; 7 bases fit TRBD1. The length of the CDR3 is 14 residues. J was trimmed by 2 bases and V by 1 base; bases with no gene match: 1. Germline V gene data show CDR1 as LGHDT and CDR2 as YNNKEL (reference sequence). The chain's CDR3 is CASSQAQGQETQYF. CDR3 DNA sequence: TGTGCCAGCAGCCAAGCACAGGGGCAAGAGACCCAGTACTTC.

This clonotype has a single count. The chain has TRBV28 and TRBJ2-3, with 9 nucleotides matching TRBD1. Looked up from germline, CDR1 is MDHEN and CDR2 is SYDVKM. V shed 5 bases, J shed 7 bases, and the junction held 4 bases outside the gene matches. The CDR3 contains 13 residues. As DNA, the CDR3 is TGTGCCAGCAGTGTTGGGACAGGGAATACGCAGTATTTT. As protein: CASSVGTGNTQYF.

This clonotype occurred a few times. The rearrangement links TRBV5-1 to TRBJ2-1; 9 bases agree with TRBD1. V dropped 0 bases and J dropped 8; count of bases not matched to a gene: 12. The CDR3 is made up of 17 amino acids. Germline V gene data show CDR1 as SGHRS and CDR2 as YFSETQ. DNA of the CDR3: TGCGCCAGCAGCTTGGCCGGTATTGGACAGGGGAACGATGAGCAGTTCTTC. Translation gives CASSLAGIGQGNDEQFF.

V usage is TRBV10-3 and J usage is TRBJ2-5; D assignment may be TRBD1 or TRBD2 (6 bases each). Deletions cut 0 bases from V and 11 bases from J, with 31 bases between. Germline CDR1 and CDR2: ENHRY and SYGVKD. This CDR3 contains 19 residues. DNA for the CDR3: TGTGCCATCAGTGAGTCCCCGGGCCAGGGGACGTCCTTAACGGGAGAGCAGTACTTC. It specifies CAISESPGQGTSLTGEQYF.

This clonotype was counted only a few times. This chain uses TRBV9 with TRBJ2-7; D gene unclear. Trimming removed 4 bases from V and 3 bases from J, with 17 bases in between. Germline V gene lookup returns CDR1 SGDLS and CDR2 YYNGEE. The CDR3 contains 15 residues. CDR3 in amino acids: CASSSNPRRVYEQYF. The CDR3 DNA reads as TGTGCCAGCAGCAGTAATCCCAGACGGGTCTACGAGCAGTACTTC.

V gene TRBV27 combines with J gene TRBJ2-3, with a tentative D call TRBD1 (5 bases). The CDR3 consists of 13 residues. Germline V gene data show CDR1 as MNHEY and CDR2 as SMNVEV (reference sequence). V was shortened by 6 bases and J by 3 bases, with 10 bases between the two germline ends. The CDR3 nucleotides are TGTGCCAGCAGGCGGCAGGGTACAGATACGCAGTATTTT. This translates into CASRRQGTDTQYF.

The V and J genes are TRBV7-9 and TRBJ1-4, with 11 bases that match TRBD1. V dropped 5 bases and J dropped 6; count of bases not matched to a gene: 5. Germline CDR1 reads SEHNR; CDR2 reads FQNEAQ (reference sequence). This CDR3 comprises 15 residues. The CDR3 is CASSAGTGGDEKLFF. CDR3 sequence (DNA): TGTGCCAGCAGCGCCGGGACAGGGGGGGATGAAAAACTGTTTTTT.

The V gene is TRBV20-1, the J gene TRBJ1-1; tentative D call: TRBD1 (5 bases). The CDR3 length is 14 residues. Germline lookup yields CDR1 DFQATT and CDR2 SNEGSKA (reference sequence). The V end was cut by 1 base, the J end by 5 bases, with 14 bases between. DNA for the CDR3: TGCAGTGCTAGAGCGAGGGGCGATCGGACTGAAGCTTTCTTT. Translation: CSARARGDRTEAFF.

The chain is built from TRBV6-5 and TRBJ2-5; TRBD2 might be the D (5 bases). CDR1 and CDR2 from the germline V gene are MNHEY and SVGAGI. Trimming took 5 bases from V and 9 from J, leaving 16 bases between them. The CDR3 consists of 13 residues. CDR3 sequence: CASSPASSAAQYF. CDR3 sequence (DNA): TGTGCCAGCAGTCCGGCCAGTTCAGCGGCCCAGTACTTC.

The chain has TRBV9 and TRBJ2-1; D is ambiguous. CDR1 and CDR2 from the germline V gene are SGDLS and YYNGEE. This CDR3 has 14 residues. V was clipped by 6 bases and J by 10 bases, with 20 bases between them. The CDR3 spells CASTQTLRPTEQFF. For the CDR3, the DNA is TGTGCCAGCACCCAGACCCTTAGGCCCACCGAGCAGTTCTTC.

V gene TRBV6-6 combines with J gene TRBJ1-1; no reliable D call. Germline V gene lookup returns CDR1 MNHNY and CDR2 SVGAGI (reference sequence). The CDR3 covers 14 residues. Deletions cut 10 bases from V and 4 bases from J, with 19 bases between. The CDR3 region is CATTLDVSPTEAFF. In DNA, the CDR3 is TGTGCCACCACCCTCGATGTCTCACCCACTGAAGCTTTCTTT.

J is TRBJ1-1 and V is TRBV6-5; TRBD1 matches at 9 bases. Germline values: CDR1 MNHEY, CDR2 SVGAGI. The CDR3 runs 15 residues. J gave up 11 bases and V 2 bases, and 12 bases lay outside the gene matches. The CDR3 region is CASSYRPSGTGFAFF. CDR3 sequence (DNA): TGTGCCAGCAGTTACCGCCCCTCCGGGACAGGGTTTGCTTTCTTT.

This rearrangement joins TRBV9 to TRBJ2-3; 11 bases agree with TRBD2. The CDR3 runs to 17 residues. Germline assignment: CDR1 SGDLS and CDR2 YYNGEE. Trimming took 0 bases from V and 0 from J; bases not matched to a gene: 3. The CDR3 loop is CASSVVASGGSTDTQYF. As DNA, the CDR3 is TGTGCCAGCAGCGTAGTAGCTAGCGGGGGGAGCACAGATACGCAGTATTTT. The whole variable domain, filled in from reference TRBV9 and TRBJ2-3, reads DSGVTQTPKHLITATGQRVTLRCSPRSGDLSVYWYQQSLDQGLQFLIQYYNGEERAKGNILERFSAQQFPDLHSELNLSSLELGDSALYFCASSVVASGGSTDTQYFGPGTRLTVL.

The table lists this clonotype with many counts. The CDR3 nucleotides are TGTGCCAGCAGTGGCTCTGGGGCCAACGTCCTGACTTTC. This codes for CASSGSGANVLTF. The genes are TRBV2 and TRBJ2-6; D gene unclear. V was cut by 4 bases and J by 0 bases, with 1 base left in between. The CDR3 consists of 13 residues. Germline V gene data show CDR1 as SNHLY and CDR2 as FYNNEI. Filled out from reference TRBV2 and TRBJ2-6, the complete variable domain reads EPEVTQTPSHQVTQMGQEVILRCVPISNHLYFYWYRQILGQKVEFLVSFYNNEISEKSEIFDDQFSVERPDGSNFTLKIRSTKLEDSAMYFCASSGSGANVLTFGAGSRLTVL.

A note on this clonotype: A clone one base away is much larger, so this may be a read error. The DNA for the CDR3 is TGTGCCAGCAGCCTGACAGGGGAGTATGGCTACACCTTC. Its protein product is CASSLTGEYGYTF. The chain employs TRBV12-3 or TRBV12-4 and TRBJ1-2, with 8 positions matching TRBD1. The CDR3 totals 13 residues. V lost 6 bases and J lost 5; bases outside the gene matches: 5.

The chain is built from TRBV6-1 and TRBJ2-7; 9 positions agree with TRBD1. Per the germline V gene, CDR1 is MNHNS and CDR2 is SASEGT. CDR3 length: 17 amino acids. The junction had 10 bases not matched to a gene; V was cut back by 2 bases and J by 2 bases. CDR3 in amino acids: CASSEPRTGAVPYEQYF. CDR3 coding DNA: TGTGCCAGCAGTGAACCTCGGACAGGGGCAGTCCCCTACGAGCAGTACTTC.

In nucleotides, the CDR3 is TGTGCCAGCAGCTTAGAGGGGAAAAACTACGCCTCCTACGAGCAGTACTTC. Protein: CASSLEGKNYASYEQYF. V usage is TRBV7-8 and J usage is TRBJ2-7; D perhaps matches TRBD1 (5 bases). The germline V and J ends were trimmed by 1 base and 0 bases, with 16 bases remaining between them. Germline loops: CDR1 SGHVS, CDR2 FQNEAQ. This CDR3 is 17 amino acids long.

This chain uses TRBV6-5 with TRBJ2-1, with D maybe TRBD2 (6 bases). V was pared by 7 bases and J by 6 bases, with 19 bases between. This CDR3 spans 15 amino acids. Germline CDR1 reads MNHEY; CDR2 reads SVGAGI. The CDR3 nucleotides read TGTGCCAGCACCCCCCGCGGGGAAAGGAGCAATGAGCAGTTCTTC. Protein product: CASTPRGERSNEQFF.

This clonotype has more than one count but fewer than ten. This chain connects TRBV5-1 to TRBJ2-5, with D possibly matching TRBD2 (5 bases). Per the germline V gene, CDR1 is SGHRS and CDR2 is YFSETQ. There are 14 residues in the CDR3. V was trimmed by 7 bases and J by 2 bases, leaving 15 bases between them. DNA for the CDR3: TGCGCCAGCGCCATGTGGGGAGTGCAAGAGACCCAGTACTTC. It codes for CASAMWGVQETQYF.

The rearrangement joins TRBV9 to TRBJ2-2, with 9 bases fitting TRBD2. Germline CDR1 SGDLS, CDR2 YYNGEE. Trimming cost V 1 base and J 4 bases; bases outside gene matches: 5. This CDR3 spans 16 amino acids. This CDR3 reads CASSVRWRGGTGELFF. Here the CDR3 DNA reads TGTGCCAGCAGCGTACGATGGCGGGGGGGCACCGGGGAGCTGTTTTTT.